Presented here are 14 T cell receptor beta chains from one specimen sequenced in a study of blood T cell repertoires in COVID-19. The repertoire was sequenced with immunoSEQ multiplex PCR; TCRdb's copy has only in-frame clones and lacks some. The data hold some 270,000 clones, with approximately 85% observed a single time. The material sequenced was PBMCs or T cells enriched from blood (not recorded which). The receptors stem from a woman aged 45-65 years with acute COVID-19.

In this sample, this clone turned up a few times. This chain joins TRBV11-3 and TRBJ2-2; no definite D call. V shed 1 base and J shed 6 bases, with 6 bases lying between them. The V gene's germline CDR1 is SGHNT and CDR2 YENEEA. CDR3 length equals 13 residues. The CDR3 DNA sequence: TGTGCCAGCAGCTTAGGGCCCGCCGGGGAGCTGTTTTTT. Protein product: CASSLGPAGELFF.

This clone was seen once. The chain has TRBV2 and TRBJ2-3; 10 positions agree with TRBD2. V was clipped by 1 base and J by 7 bases; unmatched bases: 5. The V gene's germline CDR1 is SNHLY and CDR2 FYNNEI. This CDR3 contains 15 residues. Here the CDR3 reads CASSEGLAGGHTQYF. The CDR3 coding sequence is TGTGCCAGCAGTGAAGGGTTAGCGGGGGGTCATACGCAGTATTTT.

Here the CDR3 reads CASSLSGSSYEQYF. CDR3 in DNA: TGTGCCAGCAGCTTATCCGGGAGCTCCTACGAGCAGTACTTC. This sequence joins TRBV11-2 and TRBJ2-7; D might be TRBD2 (6 bases). V was cut by 2 bases and J by 0 bases, with 8 bases left in between. The CDR3 runs to 14 residues. Looked up from germline, CDR1 is SGHAT and CDR2 is FQNNGV.

V is TRBV3-1 (or the pseudogene TRBV3-2) and J is TRBJ1-5; no clear D. V shed 1 base and J shed 0 bases, with 7 bases lying between them. This CDR3 comprises 15 residues. The germline V gene has CDR1 LGHDT and CDR2 YNNKEL (reference sequence). CDR3 protein: CASSQGGRSNQPQHF. As DNA, the CDR3 is TGTGCCAGCAGCCAAGGAGGGCGTAGCAATCAGCCCCAGCATTTT.

This clone turned up a few times. Other DNA sequences of this sample code for an identical CDR3. J is TRBJ1-4 and V is TRBV5-1; the match to TRBD1 covers 7 bases. This CDR3 is built from 15 residues. The germline V gene has CDR1 SGHRS and CDR2 YFSETQ. V dropped 0 bases and J dropped 4; count of bases not matched to a gene: 3. CDR3 sequence reads: CASSLGQGNNEKLFF. DNA of the CDR3: TGCGCCAGCAGCTTGGGACAGGGAAATAATGAAAAACTGTTTTTT.

The genes are TRBV3-1 (or the pseudogene TRBV3-2) and TRBJ1-2; TRBD1 matches at 8 bases. The V segment lost 2 bases and the J segment 7 bases; nucleotides outside the gene matches: 3. CDR1 LGHDT and CDR2 YNNKEL come from the germline V gene (reference sequence). The CDR3 is made up of 13 amino acids. The CDR3 nucleotides are TGTGCCAGCAGCCAACAGGGGACAGGTGGCTACACCTTC. It translates to CASSQQGTGGYTF.

The chain recombines TRBV7-6 with TRBJ2-3; TRBD1 agrees at 8 bases. Germline lookup yields CDR1 SGHVS and CDR2 FNYEAQ. The trim removed 5 bases at V and 0 bases at J, leaving 7 bases unmatched. The CDR3 totals 16 residues. DNA of the CDR3: TGTGCCAGCAGCCCTATGACAGGGGCTAGCACAGATACGCAGTATTTT. Amino acids: CASSPMTGASTDTQYF.

Only one count was recorded for this clone. The chain employs TRBV19 and TRBJ2-3; 8 positions match TRBD1. V shed 5 bases, J shed 4 bases, and the junction held 8 bases outside the gene matches. The CDR3 sequence is 15 residues long. The germline gives CDR1 LNHDA, CDR2 SQIVND (reference sequence). The CDR3 region is CASSFDRGGADTQYF. The CDR3 nucleotides are TGTGCCAGTAGTTTCGACAGGGGAGGAGCAGATACGCAGTATTTT.

V gene TRBV18 combines with J gene TRBJ1-5; 10 bases align to TRBD1. Germline lookup yields CDR1 KGHSH and CDR2 LQKENI. V shed 4 bases, J shed 3 bases, and the junction held 6 bases outside the gene matches. The CDR3 extends over 16 amino acids. Here the CDR3 reads CASSLRDRGDNQPQHF. DNA for the CDR3: TGTGCCAGCTCACTAAGGGACAGGGGAGACAATCAGCCCCAGCATTTT.

The J gene is TRBJ1-1, the V gene TRBV4-1; TRBD1 is a possible D gene (5 bases). The ends were cut back, 1 base at V and 1 base at J, with 16 bases in the middle. The CDR3 runs to 17 residues. Germline-derived CDR1 and CDR2 are MGHRA and YSYEKL. The CDR3 nucleotides read TGCGCCAGCAGCCAAGGTCGACAGCCCCCTGGGAACACTGAAGCTTTCTTT. It codes for CASSQGRQPPGNTEAFF.

The chain couples TRBV10-3 to TRBJ1-3; the match to TRBD1 covers 10 bases. Germline-derived CDR1 and CDR2 are ENHRY and SYGVKD. The CDR3 has 13 residues. The J segment lost 7 bases and the V segment lost 9 bases, leaving 6 bases of the junction unmatched. CDR3 residues: CAIGTGESNTIYF. The CDR3 coding sequence is TGTGCCATAGGGACAGGGGAGTCGAACACCATATATTTT.

The chain joins TRBV4-3 to TRBJ1-2, with D uncertain. CDR1 is LGHNA, CDR2 YSLEER, per germline. CDR3 size: 14 residues. V was pared by 0 bases and J by 3 bases, with 8 bases between. CDR3 sequence reads: CASSQDVGDYGYTF. The CDR3 nucleotides are TGCGCCAGCAGCCAAGATGTGGGAGACTATGGCTACACCTTC.

The sample holds one count of this clone. The chain carries TRBV15 and TRBJ2-7, with TRBD1 identical over 9 bases. The CDR3 loop spans 15 amino acids. Trimming removed 0 bases from V and 6 bases from J; junction bases left unmatched: 6. Germline lookup yields CDR1 LNHNV and CDR2 YYDKDF (reference sequence). The CDR3 here is CATSRDRGQGAEQYF. CDR3 bases: TGTGCCACCAGCAGAGATAGGGGACAGGGTGCCGAGCAGTACTTC.

For the CDR3, the DNA is TGTGCCATCAGTGAACCCCGTAACAGCAAAAACATTCAGTACTTC. It specifies CAISEPRNSKNIQYF. The chain carries TRBV10-3 and TRBJ2-4, with no clear D. This CDR3 spans 15 amino acids. Germline loops: CDR1 ENHRY, CDR2 SYGVKD. V was trimmed by 3 bases and J by 3 bases, leaving 12 bases between them.